One sample yielded the 27 T cell receptor beta chains listed below, sequenced in a study of sequential checkpoint blockade in melanoma. Clones were read by immunoSEQ multiplex PCR, and TCRdb kept only the in-frame ones, dropping some. The table lists roughly 3,100 clones, under 20% of them singletons, with 25% to 30% in the top ten. This sample's treatment: randomized to nivolumab then ipilimumab (arm A) or the reverse (arm B). The specimen comprised tumor tissue (inferred from file names), sampled from a patient given nivolumab and ipilimumab in sequence. The receptors shown here come from a human donor with melanoma.

This clone was counted at least ten times. The V call is TRBV11-3, the J call TRBJ1-6, with D unclear. The CDR3 has 14 residues. Germline V lookup: CDR1 SGHNT, CDR2 YENEEA. The V and J ends lost 2 bases and 8 bases respectively, with 10 bases between them. The CDR3 bases are TGTGCCAGCAGCTTAATAGGCGGGTATTCACCCCTCCACTTT. This encodes CASSLIGGYSPLHF.

This clone is deemed medium-sized (0.01 to 0.1%). The chain carries TRBV19 and TRBJ2-2; D gene unclear. This CDR3 is built from 13 residues. Germline assignment: CDR1 LNHDA and CDR2 SQIVND (reference sequence). The germline V and J ends were trimmed by 3 bases and 10 bases, with 12 bases remaining between them. This CDR3 reads CASSIPGREELFF. In DNA form, the CDR3 reads TGTGCCAGTAGTATTCCTGGGCGTGAGGAGCTGTTTTTT.

This clone is labeled as medium-sized. The rearrangement joins TRBV6-8 to TRBJ1-1, with D unresolved. V was pared by 0 bases and J by 0 bases, with 14 bases between. Germline assignment: CDR1 MNHGY and CDR2 SAAAGT. This CDR3 comprises 17 residues. DNA for the CDR3: TGTGCCAGCAGTTACTCGTCCCGAACGACCTTGAACACTGAAGCTTTCTTT. Amino acids: CASSYSSRTTLNTEAFF.

V is TRBV19 and J is TRBJ1-2; the D is unclear. CDR1 is LNHDA and CDR2 is SQIVND in the germline V gene (reference sequence). The CDR3 consists of 14 residues. The V gene lost 1 base and the J gene lost 6 bases, with 12 bases spanning the gap. The chain's CDR3 is CASSIVRALDGYTF. CDR3 DNA: TGTGCCAGTAGTATAGTAAGGGCGCTGGATGGCTACACCTTC.

The V and J genes are TRBV25-1 and TRBJ1-5; D remains ambiguous. The ends were cut back, 6 bases at V and 0 bases at J, with 9 bases in the middle. Germline values: CDR1 MGHDK, CDR2 SYGVNS. The CDR3 sequence is 14 residues long. The chain's CDR3 is CASRRTDSNQPQHF. Here the CDR3 DNA reads TGTGCCAGCAGACGCACAGATAGCAATCAGCCCCAGCATTTT.

In this sample, this clone turned up many times. The V gene is TRBV4-1, the J gene TRBJ1-1; D perhaps matches TRBD1 (6 bases). Trimming took off 3 bases at V and 0 bases at J, with 14 bases between the two ends. Per germline, CDR1 MGHRA and CDR2 YSYEKL. The CDR3 consists of 16 residues. This CDR3 reads CASSQGTLVLNTEAFF. CDR3 DNA: TGCGCCAGCAGCCAGGGGACACTCGTCTTGAACACTGAAGCTTTCTTT.

Relative to its sample, this clone is medium-sized (0.01 to 0.1%). The J gene is TRBJ1-6, the V gene TRBV11-3; D perhaps matches TRBD1 (6 bases). The CDR3 is made up of 16 amino acids. Germline V lookup: CDR1 SGHNT, CDR2 YENEEA. The V end was cut by 5 bases, the J end by 7 bases, with 18 bases between. CDR3 nucleotide sequence: TGTGCCAGCAGCAGGCGCTCAGGGGTTTGGAATTCACCCCTCCACTTT. Its protein product is CASSRRSGVWNSPLHF.

The chain is built from TRBV15 and TRBJ1-2, with TRBD1 matching over 9 bases. The V segment lost 8 bases and the J segment 3 bases; nucleotides outside the gene matches: 10. Germline V gene sequence: CDR1 LNHNV, CDR2 YYDKDF (reference sequence). The CDR3 contains 15 residues. This chain's CDR3 is CATGTGRSVHYGYTF. CDR3 DNA sequence: TGTGCCACCGGGACAGGGCGGAGTGTGCACTATGGCTACACCTTC.

This clone was observed many times. The V and J genes are TRBV11-3 and TRBJ1-2; D is unresolved. The germline gives CDR1 SGHNT, CDR2 YENEEA. CDR3 length equals 14 residues. Trimming took off 1 base at V and 4 bases at J, with 10 bases between the two ends. CDR3 region: CASSLVPIGYGYTF. The CDR3 DNA reads TGTGCCAGCAGCTTAGTTCCAATCGGCTATGGCTACACCTTC.

This clone qualifies as medium-sized. V gene TRBV6-8 combines with J gene TRBJ1-2; TRBD1 matches at 8 bases. Unmatched junction bases numbered 8, after V lost 4 bases and J lost 4 bases. CDR3 length: 15 amino acids. CDR1 and CDR2 (germline): MNHGY, SAAAGT. The DNA of the CDR3 is TGTGCCAGCAGTTCTCCAGTGACAGGGGTCTATGGCTACACCTTC. It codes for CASSSPVTGVYGYTF.

The rearrangement uses TRBV28 and TRBJ1-6; possibly TRBD1 for D (6 bases). Germline V CDR1 and CDR2: MDHEN, SYDVKM. The CDR3 has 15 amino acids. The V and J ends lost 5 bases and 8 bases respectively, with 16 bases between them. CDR3 amino acids: CASSPLTGPYSPLHF. The CDR3 nucleotides are TGTGCCAGCAGTCCGTTGACAGGCCCTTATTCACCCCTCCACTTT.

The chain joins TRBV28 to TRBJ2-3; a possible D gene is TRBD1 (5 bases). CDR1 MDHEN and CDR2 SYDVKM come from the germline V gene. The CDR3 loop spans 16 amino acids. V lost 4 bases, J lost 1 base, and 15 bases lay in between. The CDR3, as DNA: TGTGCCAGCAGTTCCCCCCAGGGTGTTGGCACAGATACGCAGTATTTT. It codes for CASSSPQGVGTDTQYF.

By share, this clone ranks as medium-sized (0.01 to 0.1%). This chain uses TRBV11-3 with TRBJ2-7, with D perhaps matching TRBD2 (7 bases). The CDR3 totals 15 residues. Germline CDR1 reads SGHNT; CDR2 reads YENEEA. V lost 5 bases to trimming and J lost 5 bases, with 19 bases between them. CDR3 in amino acids: CASSPPRGGQHEQYF. The CDR3 region has the DNA TGTGCCAGCAGCCCCCCAAGGGGGGGGCAACACGAGCAGTACTTC.

This clone was detected only a few times. The V and J genes are TRBV12-5 and TRBJ1-6; D perhaps matches TRBD1 (6 bases). The CDR3 length is 15 residues. Germline CDR1 reads LGHNT; CDR2 reads FRNRAP. The CDR3 protein is CASQGGISYNSPLHF. For the CDR3, the DNA is TGTGCCAGTCAAGGGGGTATCTCCTATAATTCACCCCTCCACTTT.

This clone is labeled as medium-sized (0.01 to 0.1%). The chain joins TRBV11-3 to TRBJ1-5; 8 nucleotides line up with TRBD1. The J segment lost 4 bases and the V segment lost 1 base, leaving 0 bases of the junction unmatched. CDR3 length: 14 amino acids. The germline V gene has CDR1 SGHNT and CDR2 YENEEA. The CDR3: CASSLGQGNQPQHF. The CDR3 nucleotides read TGTGCCAGCAGCTTAGGACAGGGGAATCAGCCCCAGCATTTT.

This clone has a handful of counts. The chain uses TRBV10-2 and TRBJ1-4, with TRBD1 matching 8 bases. This CDR3 has 16 residues. V shed 7 bases, J shed 5 bases, and the junction held 12 bases outside the gene matches. Germline lookup yields CDR1 WSHSY and CDR2 SAAADI. CDR3 loop: CASTIPLGQENEKLFF. CDR3 sequence (DNA): TGCGCCAGCACTATTCCCCTGGGACAGGAGAATGAAAAACTGTTTTTT.

The V call is TRBV28, the J call TRBJ2-7; 9 bases align to TRBD2. Germline V gives CDR1 MDHEN, CDR2 SYDVKM. J gave up 3 bases and V 4 bases, and 7 bases lay outside the gene matches. The CDR3 contains 15 residues. The CDR3 DNA is TGTGCCAGCAGTTCGCTAGCGGGGACCATCTACGAGCAGTACGTC. As protein: CASSSLAGTIYEQYV.

In this sample, this clone turned up a few times. This sequence joins TRBV7-1 and TRBJ1-4; no definite D call. TRBV7-1 is an ORF, with its function uncertain. This CDR3 contains 13 residues. Trimming removed 5 bases from V and 14 bases from J, with 18 bases in between. The CDR3 nucleotides read TGTGCCAGCAGCCCCCGGGAGAATGGATGGCTGTTTTTT. Protein: CASSPRENGWLFF.

This clone showed up many times. The V and J genes are TRBV6-8 and TRBJ2-6, with D unresolved. The CDR3 has 16 residues. The V end lost 6 bases, the J end lost 0 bases, and 12 bases lay between the germline ends. Germline V lookup: CDR1 MNHGY, CDR2 SAAAGT. In DNA form, the CDR3 reads TGTGCCAGCAGCCGGACGGAGAGCTCTGGGGCCAACGTCCTGACTTTC. It is translated as CASSRTESSGANVLTF.

Within the sample, this clone is medium-sized (0.01 to 0.1%). The chain combines TRBV6-8 with TRBJ2-3; TRBD1 aligns across 9 bases. The J segment lost 0 bases and the V segment lost 6 bases, leaving 7 bases of the junction unmatched. The CDR3 spans 16 residues. Per the germline V gene, CDR1 is MNHGY and CDR2 is SAAAGT. The CDR3 sequence: CASRTNRGLSTDTQYF. In DNA, the CDR3 is TGTGCCAGCAGAACCAACAGGGGGCTGAGCACAGATACGCAGTATTTT.

This clone was seen repeatedly, ten times or more. The chain employs TRBV6-8 and TRBJ2-3; 7 bases map to TRBD1. The V and J ends lost 5 bases and 6 bases, in that order; junction bases with no gene match: 11. The germline CDR1 and CDR2 sequences are MNHGY and SAAAGT. The CDR3 contains 15 residues. The CDR3 protein is CASSDTGDAADTQYF. The CDR3 coding sequence is TGTGCCAGCAGTGATACAGGGGACGCGGCGGATACGCAGTATTTT.

A few counts support this clone. The chain couples TRBV28 to TRBJ2-1; the D gene could be TRBD1 or TRBD2 (5 bases each). The CDR3 is 15 amino acids. V lost 2 bases and J 6 bases, leaving 14 bases between the germline ends. Germline CDR1 is MDHEN and CDR2 is SYDVKM. CDR3 loop: CASSLAWDRRNEQFF. In DNA form, the CDR3 reads TGTGCCAGCAGTTTAGCGTGGGACCGCCGCAATGAGCAGTTCTTC.

This clone has a count of ten or more. The chain joins TRBV11-3 to TRBJ2-6; D remains ambiguous. This CDR3 contains 15 residues. CDR1 and CDR2 from the germline V gene are SGHNT and YENEEA. V shed 5 bases and J shed 0 bases, with 8 bases lying between them. The CDR3, as DNA: TGTGCCAGCAGCCACTACAGCTCTGGGGCCAACGTCCTGACTTTC. Protein sequence: CASSHYSSGANVLTF.

The rearrangement joins TRBV18 to TRBJ1-1; a weak D match, TRBD1 (5 bases). Germline assignment: CDR1 KGHSH and CDR2 LQKENI. This CDR3 comprises 14 residues. With 2 bases removed from V and 3 bases from J, the gap between germline ends came to 10 bases. CDR3 coding DNA: TGTGCCAGCTCACCATGGGGGGGGGACACTGAAGCTTTCTTT. This gives the protein CASSPWGGDTEAFF.

This clone has a count of ten or more. The rearrangement uses TRBV11-3 and TRBJ1-1; TRBD1 aligns across 7 bases. CDR1 and CDR2 from the germline V gene are SGHNT and YENEEA. This CDR3 has 14 residues. J lost 0 bases, V lost 5 bases, and 3 bases had no gene match. In nucleotides, the CDR3 is TGTGCCAGCAGCACGGGGACAGTGAACACTGAAGCTTTCTTT. Encoded protein: CASSTGTVNTEAFF.

The sample holds a few counts of this clone. J is TRBJ1-5 and V is TRBV11-3, with TRBD1 identical over 9 bases. The germline V gene encodes CDR1 SGHNT and CDR2 YENEEA. The CDR3 consists of 14 residues. V shed 5 bases, J shed 6 bases, and the junction held 5 bases outside the gene matches. In DNA form, the CDR3 reads TGTGCCAGCAGCCCACACAGGGGGCCTCAGCCCCAGCATTTT. Its translation: CASSPHRGPQPQHF.

This clone is termed large (0.1 to 1%). The chain employs TRBV9 and TRBJ2-2; D tentatively reads TRBD1 or TRBD2 (5 bases each). The CDR3 totals 17 residues. Trimming removed 2 bases from V and 4 bases from J, with 18 bases in between. The germline CDR1 and CDR2 sequences are SGDLS and YYNGEE. The CDR3 nucleotides are TGTGCCAGCAGCGTCTGGGACGGCGAAATTGGCACCGGGGAGCTGTTTTTT. Its translation is CASSVWDGEIGTGELFF.